These T cell receptor beta chains were read from a single sample in a study of blood T cell repertoires in COVID-19. Assay: immunoSEQ multiplex PCR; the TCRdb copy retains only in-frame clones and omits some. The sample consists of about 150,000 clones, over 80% of them appearing once. Sample: peripheral blood. These receptors were collected from a woman in her sixties with acute or convalescent COVID-19. CDR3s include the opening cysteine and the closing phenylalanine or tryptophan. The order of the fields is clone size, D gene, V gene, J gene, CDR3 protein, CDR3 DNA. A D gene is named only where the DNA matches it firmly. Size is stated for part of the rows, as once, few or many counts, or as a class when the clone is expanded.

>.|.|TRBV19|TRBJ1-2
CASSVPGAYGYTF
TGTGCCAGTAGTGTGCCAGGGGCCTATGGCTACACCTTC
>.|.|TRBV6-1|TRBJ1-6
CASSELTSYNSPLHF
TGTGCCAGCAGTGAGCTAACCTCCTATAATTCACCCCTCCACTTT
>.|TRBD1|TRBV19|TRBJ1-5
CASSMRDRGSRNQPQHF
TGTGCCAGTAGTATGAGGGACAGGGGGTCTCGCAATCAGCCCCAGCATTTT
>.|.|TRBV7-3|TRBJ1-1
CASSLWGQAGLRTNTEAFF
TGTGCCAGCAGCTTATGGGGTCAAGCGGGGCTTCGAACAAACACTGAAGCTTTCTTT
>.|TRBD2|TRBV7-2|TRBJ2-1
CASSSRLAGRGEQFF
TGTGCCAGCAGCTCTAGACTAGCGGGGAGAGGTGAGCAGTTCTTC
>.|.|TRBV7-2|TRBJ2-3
CASSFRGAQADTQYF
TGTGCCAGCAGCTTTCGGGGGGCGCAAGCAGATACGCAGTATTTT
>.|TRBD2|TRBV3-1/TRBV3-2|TRBJ2-7
CASSLTSGGGKQYF
TGTGCCAGCAGCCTAACTAGCGGGGGAGGGAAGCAGTACTTC
>.|TRBD2|TRBV30|TRBJ2-7
CAWSPGLTYEQYF
TGTGCCTGGAGTCCGGGACTAACCTACGAGCAGTACTTC
>.|.|TRBV5-1|TRBJ1-4
CASSRAQEGEKLFF
TGCGCCAGCAGCCGGGCCCAGGAGGGCGAAAAACTGTTTTTT
>once|.|TRBV7-2|TRBJ2-7
CASSPDSSYEQYF
TGTGCCAGCAGCCCGGACAGCTCCTACGAGCAGTACTTC
>.|TRBD2|TRBV5-4|TRBJ2-2
CASSFSSGETTGELFF
TGTGCCAGCAGCTTTTCTAGCGGGGAGACCACCGGGGAGCTGTTTTTT
>.|TRBD1|TRBV5-1|TRBJ2-5
CASSRTGDEANQETQYF
TGCGCCAGCAGCAGGACAGGGGATGAGGCAAACCAAGAGACCCAGTACTTC
>.|.|TRBV25-1|TRBJ1-1
CASSRQGGTEAFF
TGTGCCAGCTCTCGGCAGGGCGGTACTGAAGCTTTCTTT
>.|.|TRBV19|TRBJ1-5
CASSGQSHQPQHF
TGTGCCAGTTCCGGACAGAGCCATCAGCCCCAGCATTTT
>once|TRBD2|TRBV27|TRBJ2-1
CASSTSGGPYNEQFF
TGTGCCAGCAGCACTAGCGGGGGGCCTTACAATGAGCAGTTCTTC
>.|TRBD1|TRBV24-1|TRBJ1-6
CATRGTGEMGSPLHF
TGTGCCACCAGGGGGACAGGGGAGATGGGTTCACCCCTCCACTTT
>.|TRBD1|TRBV6-5|TRBJ2-5
CASRRGTGAQETQYF
TGTGCCAGCAGGCGCGGGACAGGGGCCCAAGAGACCCAGTACTTC
>.|.|TRBV11-2|TRBJ1-5
CASSLAGGLANQPQHF
TGTGCCAGCAGCTTAGCCGGGGGTTTAGCAAATCAGCCCCAGCATTTT
>.|.|TRBV19|TRBJ1-4
CASSIWANNEKLFF
TGTGCCAGTAGTATCTGGGCCAATAATGAAAAACTGTTTTTT
>.|.|TRBV6-5|TRBJ2-3
CASSYGSPTSTDTQYF
TGTGCCAGCAGTTACGGCAGCCCGACTAGCACAGATACGCAGTATTTT
>.|TRBD2|TRBV28|TRBJ2-3
CASSTTGPGGLF
TGTGCCAGCAGTACTACCGGACCGGGGGGGCTTTTT
>.|.|TRBV19|TRBJ1-2
CASGQTGYTF
TGTGCCAGTGGACAGACGGGCTACACCTTC
>.|.|TRBV7-2|TRBJ2-2
CASSLSNGELFF
TGTGCCAGCAGCTTATCCAACGGGGAGCTGTTTTTT
>.|.|TRBV20-1|TRBJ2-7
CSARQIYEQYF
TGCAGTGCTAGACAGATCTACGAGCAGTACTTC
>.|.|TRBV19|TRBJ1-5
CASSSTVNQPQHF
TGTGCCAGTAGTTCGACAGTAAATCAGCCCCAGCATTTT
>.|TRBD1|TRBV28|TRBJ1-5
CASSSGGQPQHF
TGTGCCAGCAGTTCAGGGGGGCAGCCCCAGCATTTT
>once|TRBD1|TRBV7-9|TRBJ1-2
CASSPAGQAPNYGYTF
TGTGCCAGCAGCCCAGCGGGACAGGCCCCTAACTATGGCTACACCTTC
>.|.|TRBV3-1/TRBV3-2|TRBJ2-7
CASSQSGRRYEQYF
TGTGCCAGCAGCCAATCGGGGAGACGGTACGAGCAGTACTTC
>.|.|TRBV6-5|TRBJ1-3
CATKTGWSGNTIYF
TGTGCCACCAAGACAGGTTGGTCTGGAAACACCATATATTTT
>.|TRBD1|TRBV2|TRBJ2-1
CASSGGQVSYNEQFF
TGTGCCAGCAGCGGGGGACAGGTGTCCTACAATGAGCAGTTCTTC
>.|.|TRBV14|TRBJ2-1
CASSQRASLRPYNEQFF
TGTGCCAGCAGCCAGAGGGCGTCCCTTCGTCCTTACAATGAGCAGTTCTTC
>.|.|TRBV6-4|TRBJ1-1
CASSVRQGNTEAFF
TGTGCCAGCAGTGTTCGGCAGGGGAACACTGAAGCTTTCTTT
>.|TRBD2|TRBV7-2|TRBJ2-5
CASSLVIAGRGTQYF
TGTGCCAGCAGCTTAGTGATTGCGGGGAGGGGGACCCAGTACTTC
>.|.|TRBV5-1|TRBJ2-6
CASSFLGAGANVLTF
TGCGCCAGCAGCTTCTTAGGGGCCGGGGCCAACGTCCTGACTTTC
>.|TRBD1|TRBV30|TRBJ1-5
CAWSLTGGIGQPQHF
TGTGCCTGGAGCCTAACAGGGGGCATCGGTCAGCCCCAGCATTTT
>.|.|TRBV24-1|TRBJ2-7
CATSDFPEVYEQYF
TGTGCCACCAGTGATTTTCCGGAGGTTTACGAGCAGTACTTC
>.|.|TRBV19|TRBJ2-2
CASSIKTGAVTGELFF
TGTGCCAGTAGTATTAAAACAGGAGCCGTAACTGGGGAGCTGTTTTTT
>.|.|TRBV7-2|TRBJ2-5
CASSFLGAGETQYF
TGTGCCAGCAGCTTCCTTGGGGCCGGAGAGACCCAGTACTTC
>once|.|TRBV19|TRBJ2-4
CASSIRGWNIQYF
TGTGCCAGTAGTATACGGGGGTGGAACATTCAGTACTTC
>.|.|TRBV4-3|TRBJ2-7
CASSQDLDGRSYEQYF
TGCGCCAGCAGCCAAGATCTAGATGGTCGGTCCTACGAGCAGTACTTC
>.|TRBD1|TRBV6-2/TRBV6-3|TRBJ2-1
CASSTTGVYEQFF
TGTGCCAGCAGCACTACAGGGGTCTATGAGCAGTTCTTC
>.|.|TRBV3-1/TRBV3-2|TRBJ1-2
CASSQVVGTRYGYTF
TGTGCCAGCAGCCAAGTGGTCGGAACGAGGTATGGCTACACCTTC
>once|TRBD1|TRBV19|TRBJ1-2
CASTPDRAPLYGYTF
TGTGCCAGTACCCCGGACAGGGCCCCTTTGTATGGCTACACCTTC
>.|.|TRBV19|TRBJ1-3
CASGGKGERSGNTIYF
TGTGCCAGTGGAGGGAAGGGAGAACGCTCTGGAAACACCATATATTTT
>.|.|TRBV7-7|TRBJ1-3
CASSLDGPRGNTIYF
TGTGCTAGCAGCTTAGATGGGCCCAGGGGAAACACCATATATTTT
>.|.|TRBV7-3|TRBJ2-3
CASSLGQTTDTQYF
TGTGCCAGCAGCTTAGGGCAGACCACAGATACGCAGTATTTT
>once|.|TRBV19|TRBJ1-4
CASSHGPRGINEKLFF
TGTGCCAGTAGTCACGGCCCACGGGGTATCAATGAAAAACTGTTTTTT
>.|.|TRBV18|TRBJ1-3
CASSLDSSGNTIYF
TGTGCCAGCTCCCTCGACAGCTCTGGAAACACCATATATTTT
>many|.|TRBV24-1|TRBJ1-1
CATSTTGRTEAFF
TGTGCCACCAGTACTACAGGACGGACTGAAGCTTTCTTT
>.|.|TRBV5-8|TRBJ2-5
CASSAQGPVETQYF
TGTGCCAGCAGCGCCCAGGGGCCCGTAGAGACCCAGTACTTC
>.|TRBD1|TRBV7-2|TRBJ1-6
CASSFPEEYRDRGSPLHF
TGTGCCAGCAGCTTCCCAGAAGAGTACCGGGACAGGGGTTCACCCCTCCACTTT
>.|TRBD1|TRBV6-5|TRBJ2-5
CASNSGTGGQTQYF
TGTGCCAGCAACTCCGGGACAGGGGGCCAGACCCAGTACTTC
>.|.|TRBV4-1|TRBJ1-2
CASSQDQGSLRQLIYGYTF
TGCGCCAGCAGCCAAGATCAGGGTAGTCTTCGCCAGTTGATTTATGGCTACACCTTC
>.|TRBD1|TRBV14|TRBJ2-2
CASSPSGGRELFF
TGTGCCAGCAGCCCTTCAGGGGGCCGGGAGCTGTTTTTT
>once|.|TRBV27|TRBJ1-1
CASRLQGNEAFF
TGTGCCAGCAGGCTCCAGGGGAATGAAGCTTTCTTT
>once|.|TRBV3-1/TRBV3-2|TRBJ1-1
CASSQGGQGYTEAFF
TGTGCCAGCAGCCAAGGAGGGCAGGGGTACACTGAAGCTTTCTTT
>.|TRBD1|TRBV5-6|TRBJ1-2
CASSLEGRGRGYTF
TGTGCCAGCAGCTTGGAAGGCAGGGGGCGAGGCTACACCTTC
>.|TRBD1|TRBV14|TRBJ2-4
CASSQLPGTALNTKNIQYF
TGTGCCAGCAGCCAACTTCCCGGGACAGCTCTTAATACCAAAAACATTCAGTACTTC
>.|TRBD1|TRBV6-2/TRBV6-3|TRBJ1-6
CASSRLGQTNSPLHF
TGTGCCAGCAGCCGTCTGGGACAGACTAATTCACCCCTCCACTTT